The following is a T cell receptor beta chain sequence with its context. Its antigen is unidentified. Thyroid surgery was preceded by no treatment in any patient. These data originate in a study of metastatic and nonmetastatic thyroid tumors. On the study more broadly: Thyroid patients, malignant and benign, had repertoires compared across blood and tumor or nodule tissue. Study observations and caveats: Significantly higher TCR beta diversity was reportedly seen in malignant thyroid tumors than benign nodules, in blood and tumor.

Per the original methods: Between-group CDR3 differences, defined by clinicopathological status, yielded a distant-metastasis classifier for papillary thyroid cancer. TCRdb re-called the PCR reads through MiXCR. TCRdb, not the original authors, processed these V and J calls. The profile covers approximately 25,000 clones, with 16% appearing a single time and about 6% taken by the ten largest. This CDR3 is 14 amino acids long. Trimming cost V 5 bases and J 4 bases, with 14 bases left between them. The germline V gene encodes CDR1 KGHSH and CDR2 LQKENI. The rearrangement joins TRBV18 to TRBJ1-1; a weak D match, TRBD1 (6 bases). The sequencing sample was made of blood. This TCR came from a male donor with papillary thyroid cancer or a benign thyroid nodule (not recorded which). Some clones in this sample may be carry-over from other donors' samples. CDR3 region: CASSVDGGGTEAFF. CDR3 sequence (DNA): TGTGCCAGCTCAGTCGACGGAGGGGGCACTGAAGCTTTCTTT. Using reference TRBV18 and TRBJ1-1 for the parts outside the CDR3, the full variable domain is NAGVMQNPRHLVRRRGQEARLRCSPMKGHSHVYWYRQLPEEGLKFMVYLQKENIIDESGMPKERFSAEFPKEGPSILRIQQVVRGDSAAYFCASSVDGGGTEAFFGQGTRLTVV.